Reported below is one T cell receptor (beta chain). Its target is not known. This entry comes from a study of human CD8 memory T cell subsets. A UMI-labeled 5' RACE approach was the method that produced the TCR beta libraries. Each CDR3 protein gets one entry in TCRdb, which reprocessed the 5' RACE reads and gives no DNA. Its listing shows approximately 7,000 distinct CDR3 sequences. Findings of the study overall: The chains that were sequenced in this study were only T cell receptor beta chains.

Buffy coats that had been collected from healthy donors served as the PBMC source. Enriched by negative magnetic separation, total CD8+ T cells were obtained. Source material: CD8+ stem-like memory T cells (TSCM and TCM) sorted from PBMCs. The subset is: stem-like memory CD8 T cells (TSTEM), CCR7+ PD-1- TIGIT-. The origin of this receptor is a human donor in good health.

Here the CDR3 reads CASSSASTRTDTQYF. This chain joins TRBV6-5 and TRBJ2-3. Germline V gene sequence: CDR1 MNHEY, CDR2 SVGAGI. This CDR3 region has 15 residues.